The source of this T cell receptor beta chain is a study of blood T cells in healthy people across ages. Concerning this clonotype: What it binds is unknown.

Overall study findings and caveats: Compared with aged donors, long-lived donors showed fewer expanded clones, suggesting selection. It was not possible, with unsorted PBMCs, to conclusively compare naive and antigen-experienced cells.

A second PCR of roughly 7 to 11 cycles used a sample-barcoded 5' primer and a J-beta primer mix. One entry per CDR3 protein results from TCRdb running MiXCR on the 5' RACE reads. The table includes over 950,000 distinct CDR3 sequences, roughly 51% detected once. The V gene's germline CDR1 is MGHRA and CDR2 YSYEKL. The trim removed 3 bases at V and 4 bases at J, leaving 5 bases unmatched. The CDR3 has 15 residues. The TCR originated in a woman aged 55-75 years in good health. The rearrangement uses TRBV4-1 and TRBJ2-7; TRBD2 aligns across 11 bases. The specimen sequenced was blood. CDR3 sequence reads: CASSHPGLAVYEQYF. CDR3 bases: TGCGCCAGCAGCCATCCGGGACTAGCGGTGTACGAGCAGTACTTC.